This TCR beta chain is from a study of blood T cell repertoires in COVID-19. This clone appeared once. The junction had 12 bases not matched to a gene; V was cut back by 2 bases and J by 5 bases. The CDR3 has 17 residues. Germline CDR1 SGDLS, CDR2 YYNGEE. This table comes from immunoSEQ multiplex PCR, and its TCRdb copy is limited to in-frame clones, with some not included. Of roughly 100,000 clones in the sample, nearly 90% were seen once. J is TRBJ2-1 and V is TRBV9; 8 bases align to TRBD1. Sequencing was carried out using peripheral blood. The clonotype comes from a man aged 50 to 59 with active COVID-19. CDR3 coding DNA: TGTGCCAGCAGCGTCGCCCCGGCCGGGACAGGAGACAATGAGCAGTTCTTC. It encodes CASSVAPAGTGDNEQFF.